The text below deals with one TCR beta chain. This clonotype has at least ten counts. This clone's antigen is unknown. Within one base of it there is no much larger clone, and no base qualities were kept. This specimen belongs to a study of early T cells in non-severe SARS-CoV-2 infection (dated by TCRdb to about 2021). About the full investigation: Because TCR sequencing was done on bulk RNA from unsorted whole blood, the alpha and beta chains could not be paired.

Results and caveats for the whole study, not just this receptor: VDJdb matching was skewed toward anti-spike CD8 responses and likely underestimated virus-specific expansions by missing private and CD4 specificities.

This was a case-control study nested in a cohort of healthcare workers in London, UK, who had nasopharyngeal swab PCR tests and blood samples taken every week. Healthcare workers were recruited during the week of the UK lockdown, between 23 and 31 March 2020, and followed weekly for up to about 15 weeks. The germline V gene specifies MNHEY as CDR1 and SVGAGI as CDR2. V lost 6 bases and J lost 3 bases; the stretch between them is 12 bases long. The CDR3 has 14 amino acids, counting the end cysteine and phenylalanine. Solely the CDR3 DNA is kept, with 42 bases framed from the first base. The library was generated by 5' RACE. TCRdb lists the instrument as NextSeq 500. In the TCR library protocol, unique molecular identifiers were attached to individual cDNA molecules to correct for PCR bias and sequencing error. Both TCR alpha and beta chains were sequenced, and tight co-correlation was observed between alpha and beta sequence abundances in each sample. The published analysis was carried out like this. Decombinator V4 was used to annotate TCR sequences for V gene, J gene and CDR3. TCRs were defined as expanded if a significant change between any two time points was detected under a Poisson model with p below 0.0001. TCR abundances were normalised to the total number of TCRs sequenced per sample and expressed as counts per million. MAIT TCRs were defined by TRAV1-2 paired with TRAJ12, TRAJ20 or TRAJ33, and iNKT TCRs by TRAV10 paired with TRAJ18. VDJdb, accessed on 1 November 2021, was searched for TCRs annotated for CMV, EBV and SARS-CoV-2, and TCRs annotated for more than one antigen were excluded. TCRdb took the public reads, trimmed them with fastp at Q25, ran MiXCR for clone calling and kept in-frame beta chains. Rows with a matching CDR3 protein are joined into one entry that keeps the most common DNA and genes. The V and J calls follow TCRdb's processing rather than the paper's. The sample includes around 30,000 distinct CDR3 sequences, with around 5% observed a single time. Over 20% of the sample is taken by the ten largest.

Sequences were obtained from whole blood. This receptor chain uses TRBV6-5 and TRBJ1-5; the D gene lacks a confident call. The sequence derives from an adult who was a healthcare worker with PCR-confirmed SARS-CoV-2 infection or an uninfected control (not recorded which). The nucleotides read TGTGCCAGCAGACGGACGGTCCCCAATCAGCCCCAGCATTTT. The translation is CASRRTVPNQPQHF.